What follows are 18 T cell receptor beta chains derived from one specimen sequenced in a study of blood T cell repertoires in COVID-19. Some clones are missing from TCRdb's copy, which holds only in-frame ones; the method was immunoSEQ multiplex PCR. The profile shows 200,000 to 250,000 clones, around 81% of them singletons. The sequencing input was PBMCs or T cells enriched from blood (not recorded which). These TCRs come from a woman between 50 and 59 years old with acute COVID-19.

This clone was seen a single time. The chain recombines TRBV28 with TRBJ1-2, with D possibly TRBD1 on 5 matching bases. The CDR3 spans 11 residues. Trimming pared 5 bases from V and 9 bases from J, leaving 10 bases between. Germline CDR1 is MDHEN and CDR2 is SYDVKM. The CDR3, as DNA: TGTGCCAGCAGTGTCGACAGACGCTACACCTTC. Amino acid sequence: CASSVDRRYTF.

This sequence joins TRBV3-1 (or the pseudogene TRBV3-2) and TRBJ1-2; TRBD1 might be the D (5 bases). From germline, CDR1 is LGHDT and CDR2 YNNKEL (reference sequence). Trimming left V 2 bases short and J 3 bases short, with 10 bases between. This CDR3 has 14 residues. CDR3 protein: CASSQYPTDYGYTF. CDR3 coding DNA: TGTGCCAGCAGCCAATACCCGACAGACTATGGCTACACCTTC.

The table lists this clone with a count of one. V is TRBV2 and J is TRBJ1-2, with 8 bases aligning to TRBD1. Germline V lookup: CDR1 SNHLY, CDR2 FYNNEI. Trimming removed 7 bases from V and 8 bases from J; junction bases left unmatched: 6. This CDR3 comprises 12 residues. CDR3 residues: CASNTQGDGYTF. DNA for the CDR3: TGTGCCAGCAATACACAGGGGGACGGCTACACCTTC. Drawing the rest from reference TRBV2 and TRBJ1-2, the complete variable domain is EPEVTQTPSHQVTQMGQEVILRCVPISNHLYFYWYRQILGQKVEFLVSFYNNEISEKSEIFDDQFSVERPDGSNFTLKIRSTKLEDSAMYFCASNTQGDGYTFGSGTRLTVV.

The chain couples TRBV6-5 to TRBJ1-6, with TRBD1 identical over 7 bases. This CDR3 comprises 13 residues. Unmatched junction bases numbered 5, after V lost 6 bases and J lost 9 bases. Per the germline V gene, CDR1 is MNHEY and CDR2 is SVGAGI. This CDR3 reads CASRTGMGSPLHF. CDR3 sequence (DNA): TGTGCCAGCAGGACAGGGATGGGTTCACCCCTCCACTTT.

The V gene is TRBV28, the J gene TRBJ1-4, with 9 bases lining up with TRBD1. The CDR3 has 13 amino acids. Losses at the gene ends were 10 bases for V and 9 bases for J; bases not matched to a gene: 9. Germline values: CDR1 MDHEN, CDR2 SYDVKM. CDR3: CANWDREKKKLFF. The CDR3 bases are TGTGCCAACTGGGACAGGGAAAAGAAAAAACTGTTTTTT.

This clone was picked up a small number of times. The V call is TRBV7-2, the J call TRBJ2-1; 9 bases fit TRBD1. J gave up 4 bases and V 3 bases, and 13 bases lay outside the gene matches. Germline CDR1 and CDR2: SGHTA and FQGNSA. The CDR3 loop spans 18 amino acids. The CDR3 DNA reads TGTGCCAGCAGCTTGACAGGGGGACTTGCCATCGGGTACAATGAGCAGTTCTTC. Translated: CASSLTGGLAIGYNEQFF. The whole variable domain, remainder taken from reference TRBV7-2 and TRBJ2-1, is GAGVSQSPSNKVTEKGKDVELRCDPISGHTALYWYRQSLGQGLEFLIYFQGNSAPDKSGLPSDRFSAERTGGSVSTLTIQRTQQEDSAVYLCASSLTGGLAIGYNEQFFGPGTRLTVL.

The J gene is TRBJ1-3, the V gene TRBV7-6; possible D gene TRBD1, 6 bases. V lost 0 bases, J lost 0 bases, and 9 bases lay in between. This CDR3 has 16 residues. The germline V gene has CDR1 SGHVS and CDR2 FNYEAQ. CDR3: CASSLAGHYSGNTIYF. Here the CDR3 DNA reads TGTGCCAGCAGCTTAGCGGGACACTACTCTGGAAACACCATATATTTT. Looking up the rest from reference TRBV7-6 and TRBJ1-3 gives the full variable domain: GAGVSQSPRYKVTKRGQDVALRCDPISGHVSLYWYRQALGQGPEFLTYFNYEAQQDKSGLPNDRFSAERPEGSISTLTIQRTEQRDSAMYRCASSLAGHYSGNTIYFGEGSWLTVV.

The V and J genes are TRBV24-1 and TRBJ1-5; D is possibly TRBD1 (5 bases). V lost 2 bases, J lost 6 bases, and 16 bases lay in between. The CDR3 is 16 amino acids. The germline CDR1 and CDR2 sequences are KGHDR and SFDVKD. CDR3 in DNA: TGTGCCACCAGTGATTCCAGGGATGGGATGGGTCAGCCCCAGCATTTT. Its translation is CATSDSRDGMGQPQHF.

This rearrangement joins TRBV7-2 to TRBJ2-7; 8 positions agree with TRBD1. The CDR3 consists of 17 residues. In germline, CDR1 is SGHTA, CDR2 FQGNSA. J gave up 3 bases and V 5 bases, and 15 bases lay outside the gene matches. The CDR3 protein is CASSPINKAGGIYEQYF. In DNA form, the CDR3 reads TGTGCCAGCAGCCCAATAAATAAAGCAGGGGGCATCTACGAGCAGTACTTC.

This clone was counted only a few times. The chain uses TRBV7-2 and TRBJ2-7; 7 nucleotides match TRBD2. The CDR3 is 15 residues long. The J segment lost 6 bases and the V segment lost 5 bases, leaving 13 bases of the junction unmatched. The germline V gene has CDR1 SGHTA and CDR2 FQGNSA. CDR3 in DNA: TGTGCCAGCAGCCGTCGGGAGGTCCTTTCTGGCGAGCAGTACTTC. It is translated as CASSRREVLSGEQYF.

The CDR3 DNA follows: TGTGCCAGTAGTATAGGCGCTGAGTACAATGAGCAGTTCTTC. It is translated as CASSIGAEYNEQFF. V is TRBV19 and J is TRBJ2-1; D unclear. Trimming pared 1 base from V and 4 bases from J, leaving 8 bases between. The CDR3 contains 14 residues. The germline gives CDR1 LNHDA, CDR2 SQIVND (reference sequence).

As DNA, the CDR3 is TGCAGCGTTGTATCAGCGAGCCCTGAAGCTTTCTTT. This sequence encodes CSVVSASPEAFF. This chain connects TRBV29-1 to TRBJ1-1, with D unresolved. The CDR3 is made up of 12 amino acids. In germline, CDR1 is SQVTM, CDR2 ANQGSEA. V was pared by 4 bases and J by 6 bases, with 12 bases between.

This rearrangement joins TRBV15 to TRBJ2-5, with 8 bases fitting TRBD2. Germline-derived CDR1 and CDR2 are LNHNV and YYDKDF (reference sequence). The CDR3 is 15 residues long. Trimming at V came to 0 bases and at J to 5 bases, leaving 5 bases not matched to a gene. The CDR3 here is CATSRDSGGAETQYF. In nucleotides, the CDR3 is TGTGCCACCAGCAGAGATTCCGGGGGGGCCGAGACCCAGTACTTC.

The chain links TRBV19 to TRBJ1-5; D is unresolved. Looked up from germline, CDR1 is LNHDA and CDR2 is SQIVND (reference sequence). The V and J ends lost 4 bases and 1 base respectively, with 8 bases between them. This CDR3 has 14 residues. Written as DNA, the CDR3 is TGTGCCAGTAGTAGGACGGGGAGCAATCAGCCCCAGCATTTT. Translating gives CASSRTGSNQPQHF.

This clone has only a few counts. This chain joins TRBV18 and TRBJ2-1; 11 bases are a match to TRBD1. CDR3 length equals 16 residues. V was pared by 3 bases and J by 8 bases, with 9 bases of the junction left unmatched. In germline, CDR1 is KGHSH, CDR2 LQKENI. The CDR3 DNA follows: TGTGCCAGCTCACCGAGCAGGACAGGGGGCATCGATGAGCAGTTCTTC. It specifies CASSPSRTGGIDEQFF.

A single count supports this clone. For the CDR3, the DNA is TGTGCCAGCAGTCCCCCGCAGGGGGGAGAGACCCAGTACTTC. This sequence encodes CASSPPQGGETQYF. The chain links TRBV27 to TRBJ2-5, with a tentative D call TRBD1 (7 bases). The V end lost 5 bases, the J end lost 4 bases, and 14 bases lay between the germline ends. Germline values: CDR1 MNHEY, CDR2 SMNVEV (reference sequence). The CDR3 is 14 residues long.

This clone was detected only a few times. The chain carries TRBV28 and TRBJ2-7, with TRBD1 matching 7 bases. V gave up 5 bases and J gave up 4 bases; unmatched junction bases: 5. Germline assignment: CDR1 MDHEN and CDR2 SYDVKM. The length of the CDR3 is 13 residues. The CDR3 region is CASSPGQTYEQYF. The DNA of the CDR3 is TGTGCCAGCAGTCCGGGACAGACGTACGAGCAGTACTTC.

The V gene is TRBV11-2, the J gene TRBJ2-1; D ambiguous. Trimming removed 3 bases from V and 6 bases from J, with 9 bases in between. This CDR3 contains 13 residues. The V gene's germline CDR1 is SGHAT and CDR2 FQNNGV. The CDR3 region is CASSFDNSNEQFF. For the CDR3, the DNA is TGTGCCAGCAGCTTTGACAATTCCAATGAGCAGTTCTTC.